What follows is one T cell receptor (beta chain) and its context. The antigen is not known. Other DNA sequences in this sample translate to the same CDR3. V shed 1 base and J 4 bases; nucleotides not matched to a gene: 1. Germline values: CDR1 LNHDA, CDR2 SQIVND (reference sequence). The CDR3 totals 14 residues. The sample originates from a study of T cell responses to AZD1222 COVID-19 vaccine. For the study at large: Second doses at about 4 or about 12 weeks were pooled. Study outcomes and limitations: White British ancestry dominated among donors, who included more females, and clonal diversity was possibly underestimated. Reports indicate that nearly half of spike-specific TCRs are directed at unmutated variant regions.

Data came from immunoSEQ multiplex PCR; TCRdb stores just in-frame clones and leaves some out. The sample lists under 150,000 clones; over 90% were seen once. This TCR derives from an adult in good health. The starting material was peripheral blood, obtained on day 0 of AZD1222 vaccination. The chain employs TRBV19 and TRBJ1-5; 7 bases map to TRBD1. For the CDR3, the DNA is TGTGCCAGTAGTATAGTGACAGGGAATCAGCCCCAGCATTTT. It is translated as CASSIVTGNQPQHF.